This record concerns one T cell receptor beta chain sequence. Its antigen is unidentified. The study drew donors from healthy Caucasian individuals in Russia aged about 6 to 90. The use of a sample-barcoded 5' primer and a J-beta primer mix characterized a second PCR of roughly 6 to 11 cycles. Every cDNA molecule bore a tag from a template-switch adaptor containing 12 random nucleotides. In TCRdb, the 5' RACE reads were re-called with MiXCR into one record per CDR3 protein. The sample shows about 970,000 distinct CDR3 sequences, 45% to 60% of them seen only once. This CDR3 comprises 14 residues. V was clipped by 4 bases and J by 6 bases, with 12 bases between them. These data are taken from a study of blood T cells in healthy people across ages. Findings and caveats of the study: Diversity was higher, and naive CD4+ cells more numerous, in long-lived donors than in aged donors.

Sequenced: blood. The TCR was taken from a woman in her fifties or sixties in good health. The rearrangement uses TRBV12-3 or TRBV12-4 and TRBJ2-2, with D uncertain. CDR3 nucleotide sequence: TGTGCCAGCAGTTCCTACAACCTGCCCGGGGAGCTGTTTTTT. Translation: CASSSYNLPGELFF.